This is a list of T cell receptor beta chains from one sample in a study of cytotoxic CD8 clonotypes in ibrutinib-treated CLL. Clones were read by immunoSEQ multiplex PCR, and TCRdb kept only the in-frame ones, dropping some. This sample carries some 200,000 clones, about two thirds of them seen once, and the ten largest clones take 13%. Sample: PBMCs, taken after 24 months of ibrutinib treatment. The receptors were sampled from a human donor with chronic lymphocytic leukemia. Both conserved end residues are part of each CDR3.

j_call,v_call,cdr3_aa
TRBJ1-1,TRBV28,CASSFDRGYTEAFF
TRBJ2-1,TRBV6-4,CASSGPDSDHEQFF
TRBJ2-5,TRBV7-9,CASSTLTPGETQYF
TRBJ2-7,TRBV10-3,CAISAQGYYEQYF
TRBJ2-7,TRBV27,CASSFDSSYEQYF
TRBJ2-7,TRBV7-8,CASSLAGVPVREQYF
TRBJ1-1,TRBV28,CASSFSANTEAFF
TRBJ1-2,TRBV29-1,CSVAMGSVGYTF
TRBJ2-2,TRBV14,CASSQADSGSTGELFF
TRBJ1-5,TRBV19,CASSKLFGFSSEGQPQHF
TRBJ1-1,TRBV7-3,CASSLVGQRNTEAFF
TRBJ2-3,TRBV4-3,CASSQSSGTDTQYF
TRBJ2-3,TRBV6-1,CASSEAWTNTDTQYF
TRBJ2-7,TRBV7-6,CASSFGGSYEQYF
TRBJ1-4,TRBV28,CASSTRDPTNEKLFF
TRBJ1-1,TRBV5-4,CASSLRTGEAFF
TRBJ2-7,TRBV5-8,CASSIDGGYEQYF
TRBJ2-3,TRBV4-1,CASSRLSGPGSDTQYF
TRBJ1-4,TRBV6-5,CASSPTVLNEKLFF
TRBJ2-1,TRBV5-1,CASSPGLAGGASYNEQFF
TRBJ2-2,TRBV28,CASSVPFEAGELFF
TRBJ1-2,TRBV7-9,CASSFLGTLYGYTF
TRBJ2-1,TRBV30,CAWSPGVEQFF
TRBJ1-1,TRBV7-9,CASSLALGFDTEAFF
TRBJ1-5,TRBV18,CASSLRDSQPQHF
TRBJ1-5,TRBV7-2,CASSFASGTSQPQHF
TRBJ2-5,TRBV15,CATSRAWDRVQETQYF
TRBJ2-7,TRBV28,CASSLLVFPEHSYEQYF
TRBJ1-2,TRBV30,CAWSVLGQGSHYGYTF
TRBJ1-2,TRBV6-6,CASSYSTERTF
TRBJ2-3,TRBV5-4,CASSSQGRHTQYF